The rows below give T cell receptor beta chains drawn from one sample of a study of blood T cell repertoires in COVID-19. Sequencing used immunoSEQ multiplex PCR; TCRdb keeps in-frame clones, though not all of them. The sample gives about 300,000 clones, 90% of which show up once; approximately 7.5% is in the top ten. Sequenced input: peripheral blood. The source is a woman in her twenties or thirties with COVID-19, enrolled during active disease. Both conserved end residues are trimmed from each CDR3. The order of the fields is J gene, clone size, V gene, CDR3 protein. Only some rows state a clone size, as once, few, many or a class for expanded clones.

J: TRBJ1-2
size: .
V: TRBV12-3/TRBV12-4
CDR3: ASRGGPPYGYT

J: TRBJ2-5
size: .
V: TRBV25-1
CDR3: ASSESRGYDETQY

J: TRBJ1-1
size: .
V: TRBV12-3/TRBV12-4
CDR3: ASSQTTGAEAF

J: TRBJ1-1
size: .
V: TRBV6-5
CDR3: ASSYVAGNTEAF

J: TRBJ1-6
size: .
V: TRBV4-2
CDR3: ASSQDSDSSYNSPLH

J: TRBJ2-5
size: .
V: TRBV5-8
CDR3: ASSLGERERTQY

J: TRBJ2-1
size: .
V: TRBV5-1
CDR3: ASSLSGHEQF

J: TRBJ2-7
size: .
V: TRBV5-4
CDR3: ASSSPKTSGSEQY

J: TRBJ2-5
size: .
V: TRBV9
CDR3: ASSTGQETQY

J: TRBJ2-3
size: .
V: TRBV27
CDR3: ASSPSGTTDTQY

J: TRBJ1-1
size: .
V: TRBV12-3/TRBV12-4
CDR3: ASSPFGQGEAF

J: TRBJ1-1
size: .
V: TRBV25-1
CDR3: ASSALVYTEAF

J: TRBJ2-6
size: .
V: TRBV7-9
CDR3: ASSFLSFSGANVLT

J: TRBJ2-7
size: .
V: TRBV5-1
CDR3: ASSLEAGGSYEQY

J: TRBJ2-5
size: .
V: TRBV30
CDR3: AWSGGQGETQY

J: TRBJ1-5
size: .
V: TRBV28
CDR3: ASSLRGGGQPQH

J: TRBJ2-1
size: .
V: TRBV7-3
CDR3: ASSLLPVSYNEQF

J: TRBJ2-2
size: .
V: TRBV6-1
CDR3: ASSDRYTGELF

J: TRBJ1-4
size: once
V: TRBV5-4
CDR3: ASSPQGDEKLF

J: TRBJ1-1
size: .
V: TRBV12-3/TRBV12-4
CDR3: ASSFPSGEAF

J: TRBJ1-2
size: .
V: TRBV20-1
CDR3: SASNPLTFHYGYT

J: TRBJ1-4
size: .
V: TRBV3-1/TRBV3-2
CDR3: ASSQDWTSEKLF

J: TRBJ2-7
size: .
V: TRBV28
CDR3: ASTVQGASEQY

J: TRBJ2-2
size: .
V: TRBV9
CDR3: ASSVDSAGGPKGELF